This T cell receptor (beta chain) was identified during a study of early T cells in non-severe SARS-CoV-2 infection. Study context: The sequenced material was bulk RNA from unsorted whole blood, and its chains were unpaired.

Molecules of cDNA were individually given unique molecular identifiers that were attached to them. TCRdb independently ran MiXCR on the 5' RACE reads; one entry per CDR3 protein. The profile shows tens of thousands of distinct CDR3 sequences, about 10% of them singletons. This clonotype was counted only a few times. Antigen specificity is unknown. Regarding the study as a whole: VDJdb-based matching was biased toward anti-spike CD8 responses and missed private and CD4 specificities.

V lost 3 bases and J lost 0, with 10 bases in between. CDR3 size: 15 residues. Germline values: CDR1 ENHRY, CDR2 SYGVKD. This chain links TRBV10-3 with TRBJ2-3; D is unresolved. Sequencing used whole blood. The clonotype comes from an adult who was a healthcare worker with PCR-confirmed SARS-CoV-2 infection or an uninfected control (not recorded which). The CDR3: CAISEWQSSTDTQYF. In DNA, the CDR3 is TGTGCCATCAGTGAATGGCAGTCTAGCACAGATACGCAGTATTTT.